This record concerns one T cell receptor (beta chain) sequence. Its antigen is unknown. Trimming removed 1 base at V and 6 bases at J, with 15 bases between. Looked up from germline, CDR1 is LGHNT and CDR2 is FRNRAP. The CDR3 sequence is 16 residues long. The data originate from a study of identical twins. The study's findings and limits: Within monozygotic twins, out-of-frame TCR alpha sharing was underestimated by the models. Invariant MAIT and iNKT cells are populations that could partly confound zero-insertion analyses. Those out-of-frame alpha sequences shared by twins showed an excess of low generation probability.

A universal primer site arose from template switching, and cDNA bore unique molecular identifiers. TCRdb reanalysed the 5' RACE reads using MiXCR and keeps one entry per CDR3 protein. The table has under 900,000 distinct CDR3 sequences, 9% to 15% seen once. The same data also contributed to another study, on yellow fever vaccine responses in identical twins.

The sample taken for sequencing was PBMCs. The rearrangement links TRBV12-5 to TRBJ2-2; no definite D call. The sequence derives from a young woman in good health. The CDR3 nucleotides read TGTGCTAGTGGTTTGGCCCCCGAGACCCTACCCGGGGAGCTGTTTTTT. This translates into CASGLAPETLPGELFF. Filled out from reference TRBV12-5 and TRBJ2-2, the complete variable domain reads DARVTQTPRHKVTEMGQEVTMRCQPILGHNTVFWYRQTMMQGLELLAYFRNRAPLDDSGMPKDRFSAEMPDATLATLKIQPSEPRDSAVYFCASGLAPETLPGELFFGEGSRLTVL.